This TCR beta chain was sequenced for a study of blood T cells in healthy people across ages. General study results and limits: Expanded clonotype shifts may have been confounded, as the donors had an unknown CMV status. It was not possible, with unsorted PBMCs, to conclusively compare naive and antigen-experienced cells.

The table lists this clonotype with a few counts. Its antigen is unknown. This CDR3 spans 14 amino acids. The V gene's germline CDR1 is MNHEY and CDR2 SMNVEV (reference sequence). Deletions cut 3 bases from V and 3 bases from J, with 8 bases between. A second PCR of 7 to 11 cycles used a sample-barcoded 5' primer and a J-beta primer mix. TCRdb recomputed calls from the 5' RACE reads with MiXCR, one row per CDR3 protein. The data show some 640,000 distinct CDR3 sequences, about 30% seen once. J is TRBJ1-4 and V is TRBV27, with no clear D. Sequencing was done on a sample of blood. The source is a woman of 80 years or more in good health. CDR3 DNA sequence: TGTGCCAGCAGTTTCGGCAGGCCTAATGAAAAACTGTTTTTT. Amino acid sequence: CASSFGRPNEKLFF.